These 29 T cell receptor beta chains came from one sample sequenced in a study of Ad26.COV2.S vaccination and SARS-CoV-2 variants. The method was immunoSEQ multiplex PCR; TCRdb's version includes in-frame clones alone and lacks a portion of them. The profile shows around 300,000 clones, roughly 90% of them singletons. Treatment denoted: some 19 received Ad26.COV2.S at low or high dose, single or two shots; several received placebo; per-sample allocation not given. Collection of the samples took place on day 63 after the first injection of vaccine or placebo. Sequencing used peripheral blood, obtained in a trial of Ad26.COV2.S vaccine versus placebo. Receptors were obtained from a person between 18 and 65 years old who received the Ad26.COV2.S COVID-19 vaccine or a placebo.

In this sample, this clone turned up once. The chain recombines TRBV4-1 with TRBJ2-3; 16 positions match TRBD2. The CDR3 has 20 amino acids. Germline assignment: CDR1 MGHRA and CDR2 YSYEKL. Losses at the gene ends were 1 base for V and 3 bases for J; bases not matched to a gene: 10. CDR3 in amino acids: CASSQAAGTSGGARTDTQYF. For the CDR3, the DNA is TGCGCCAGCAGCCAAGCCGCCGGGACTAGCGGGGGGGCCAGGACAGATACGCAGTATTTT.

The chain combines TRBV9 with TRBJ2-1, with D tentatively TRBD2 (6 bases). The germline V gene has CDR1 SGDLS and CDR2 YYNGEE. Trimming took off 4 bases at V and 3 bases at J, with 14 bases between the two ends. This CDR3 has 15 residues. Here the CDR3 DNA reads TGTGCCAGCAGCCCTCGGGACTGGAACTACAATGAGCAGTTCTTC. Its protein product is CASSPRDWNYNEQFF. The full variable domain, rest sourced from reference TRBV9 and TRBJ2-1, is DSGVTQTPKHLITATGQRVTLRCSPRSGDLSVYWYQQSLDQGLQFLIQYYNGEERAKGNILERFSAQQFPDLHSELNLSSLELGDSALYFCASSPRDWNYNEQFFGPGTRLTVL.

The chain uses TRBV2 and TRBJ2-2, with a weak D call TRBD2 (6 bases). Germline V CDR1 and CDR2: SNHLY, FYNNEI. CDR3 length equals 15 residues. Trimming shortened V by 7 bases and J by 4 bases, and 16 bases separated the two germline ends. CDR3: CASKRRDLGTGELFF. DNA of the CDR3: TGTGCCAGCAAGCGCCGGGACTTAGGCACCGGGGAGCTGTTTTTT.

The rearrangement joins TRBV19 to TRBJ1-1; tentatively, D is TRBD1 (5 bases). The germline V gene encodes CDR1 LNHDA and CDR2 SQIVND (reference sequence). Trimming took off 1 base at V and 4 bases at J, with 10 bases between the two ends. The CDR3 consists of 14 residues. The CDR3 nucleotides are TGTGCCAGTAGTATAGGTGGACACTTCACTGAAGCTTTCTTT. It codes for CASSIGGHFTEAFF.

This clone was detected a few times. The genes are TRBV3-1 (or the pseudogene TRBV3-2) and TRBJ2-7; D gene uncertain. Germline loops: CDR1 LGHDT, CDR2 YNNKEL (reference sequence). The CDR3 contains 13 residues. Trimming left V 4 bases short and J 3 bases short, with 10 bases between. The CDR3 spells CASSPSPSYEQYF. The CDR3, as DNA: TGTGCCAGCAGCCCCTCCCCTAGCTACGAGCAGTACTTC.

The V gene is TRBV30, the J gene TRBJ1-3; D unresolved. Germline-derived CDR1 and CDR2 are GTSNPN and SVGIG (reference sequence). Trimming took 3 bases from V and 2 from J, leaving 11 bases between them. The CDR3 runs 14 residues. CDR3 residues: CAWSGFAPGNTIYF. The CDR3 DNA reads TGTGCCTGGAGCGGATTCGCACCTGGAAACACCATATATTTT.

This rearrangement joins TRBV7-2 to TRBJ2-7, with 8 bases that match TRBD1. Germline V lookup: CDR1 SGHTA, CDR2 FQGNSA. CDR3 length: 18 residues. Trimming at V came to 5 bases and at J to 4 bases, leaving 19 bases not matched to a gene. The CDR3 region has the DNA TGTGCCAGCAGCCCCTCCGGGACAGGTCTTTATTCTGTTTACGAGCAGTACTTC. It yields the protein CASSPSGTGLYSVYEQYF.

The chain links TRBV4-3 to TRBJ2-3, with D maybe TRBD2 (5 bases). The CDR3 extends over 15 amino acids. Between the trimmed V and J ends, which lost 4 bases and 6 bases, there was a span of 17 bases. Germline CDR1 reads LGHNA; CDR2 reads YSLEER. Written as DNA, the CDR3 is TGCGCCAGCAGCCCTGCGGCGGGCCGGGTCGATACGCAGTATTTT. Translated, it gives CASSPAAGRVDTQYF.

V gene TRBV10-3 combines with J gene TRBJ1-6; the match to TRBD1 covers 9 bases. Unmatched junction bases numbered 11, after V lost 4 bases and J lost 7 bases. Germline loops: CDR1 ENHRY, CDR2 SYGVKD. This CDR3 has 17 amino acids. The CDR3 DNA follows: TGTGCCATCAGTGTCGTGAGGACAGGGGAAATCAATTCACCCCTCCACTTT. It encodes CAISVVRTGEINSPLHF.

J is TRBJ2-1 and V is TRBV21-1. TRBV21-1 is an annotated pseudogene. CDR3 size: 15 residues. This CDR3 is CASSKALTRNNEQFF. CDR3 nucleotide sequence: TGTGCCAGCAGCAAAGCGCTAACCAGAAACAATGAGCAGTTCTTC.

This chain connects TRBV5-1 to TRBJ2-7, with TRBD2 as a possible D gene (6 bases). CDR1 is SGHRS and CDR2 is YFSETQ in the germline V gene. The CDR3 contains 17 residues. Trimming took 0 bases from V and 3 from J, leaving 19 bases between them. CDR3 in amino acids: CASSLGSGRGRNYEQYF. The CDR3 nucleotides are TGCGCCAGCAGCTTGGGAAGCGGGCGGGGACGAAACTACGAGCAGTACTTC.

The V call is TRBV4-1, the J call TRBJ2-2; no clear D gene. V lost 1 base to trimming and J lost 4 bases, with 10 bases between them. CDR1 is MGHRA, CDR2 YSYEKL, per germline. The CDR3 consists of 15 residues. The CDR3 is CASSQGLTGTGELFF. The DNA for the CDR3 is TGCGCCAGCAGCCAAGGGCTTACGGGCACCGGGGAGCTGTTTTTT.

J is TRBJ2-2 and V is TRBV7-9; 9 nucleotides align to TRBD1. V trimming: 3 bases; J trimming: 1 base; junction bases outside the gene matches: 6. The CDR3 extends over 17 amino acids. From germline, CDR1 is SEHNR and CDR2 FQNEAQ (reference sequence). The CDR3 coding sequence is TGTGCCAGCAGCTTCTATGGGGGACAGGGGAACACCGGGGAGCTGTTTTTT. This translates into CASSFYGGQGNTGELFF. The full variable domain, with the rest looked up from reference TRBV7-9 and TRBJ2-2, is DTGVSQNPRHKITKRGQNVTFRCDPISEHNRLYWYRQTLGQGPEFLTYFQNEAQLEKSRLLSDRFSAERPKGSFSTLEIQRTEQGDSAMYLCASSFYGGQGNTGELFFGEGSRLTVL.

The chain joins TRBV28 to TRBJ2-1, with TRBD2 matching over 10 bases. The trim removed 6 bases at V and 14 bases at J, leaving 19 bases unmatched. CDR1 is MDHEN, CDR2 SYDVKM, per germline. The CDR3 extends over 16 amino acids. The CDR3 reads CASSRGGTSGMILEFF. Here the CDR3 DNA reads TGTGCCAGCAGCCGAGGAGGAACTAGCGGGATGATTCTTGAGTTCTTC.

This clone appeared a few times. The chain carries TRBV28 and TRBJ2-7; D is unclear. Per germline, CDR1 MDHEN and CDR2 SYDVKM. V dropped 6 bases and J dropped 4 bases, with 4 bases sitting between them. CDR3 length equals 10 residues. The CDR3 bases are TGTGCCAGCAGCCATTACGAGCAGTACTTC. Translated, it gives CASSHYEQYF.

This clone was detected only a few times. The CDR3 loop is CASSSGLGDNEQFF. The CDR3 coding sequence is TGTGCCAGCAGCTCGGGACTGGGGGACAATGAGCAGTTCTTC. The chain uses TRBV5-6 and TRBJ2-1, with D perhaps TRBD2 (6 bases). CDR1 is SGHDT and CDR2 is YYEEEE in the germline V gene. CDR3 size: 14 residues. V dropped 3 bases and J dropped 5 bases, with 12 bases sitting between them.

V usage is TRBV7-9 and J usage is TRBJ1-2; 7 bases match TRBD1. V shed 5 bases, J shed 4 bases, and the junction held 13 bases outside the gene matches. Germline CDR1 SEHNR, CDR2 FQNEAQ (reference sequence). This CDR3 comprises 16 residues. The CDR3 bases are TGTGCCAGCAGCCCACAGGGGCAGGGATTAGTCTATGGCTACACCTTC. Encoded protein: CASSPQGQGLVYGYTF. The full variable domain, rest sourced from reference TRBV7-9 and TRBJ1-2, is DTGVSQNPRHKITKRGQNVTFRCDPISEHNRLYWYRQTLGQGPEFLTYFQNEAQLEKSRLLSDRFSAERPKGSFSTLEIQRTEQGDSAMYLCASSPQGQGLVYGYTFGSGTRLTVV.

This clone has more than one count but fewer than ten. The CDR3 DNA reads as TGCGCCAGCAGACAGGAACGGAGCACAGATACGCAGTATTTT. Residues: CASRQERSTDTQYF. The chain combines TRBV5-1 with TRBJ2-3; possible D gene TRBD1, 5 bases. The V gene's germline CDR1 is SGHRS and CDR2 YFSETQ. Trimming cost V 5 bases and J 0 bases, with 10 bases left between them. CDR3 length: 14 residues. Combining the CDR3 with reference TRBV5-1 and TRBJ2-3 gives the whole variable domain KAGVTQTPRYLIKTRGQQVTLSCSPISGHRSVSWYQQTPGQGLQFLFEYFSETQRNKGNFPGRFSGRQFSNSRSEMNVSTLELGDSALYLCASRQERSTDTQYFGPGTRLTVL.

The V gene is TRBV11-1, the J gene TRBJ2-1, with D tentatively TRBD2 (7 bases). The germline V gene has CDR1 SGHAT and CDR2 FQDESV (reference sequence). CDR3 size: 13 residues. Trimming left V 10 bases short and J 3 bases short, with 13 bases between. The CDR3 protein is CATAGARYNEQFF. The CDR3 region has the DNA TGTGCCACCGCGGGGGCTCGCTACAATGAGCAGTTCTTC.

The rearrangement uses TRBV5-1 and TRBJ2-2, with a weak D call TRBD1 (5 bases). The CDR3 has 14 residues. Germline CDR1 reads SGHRS; CDR2 reads YFSETQ. Trimming cost V 3 bases and J 4 bases, with 10 bases left between them. The CDR3 coding sequence is TGCGCCAGCAGCTCACAGGTTTCCACCGGGGAGCTGTTTTTT. Amino acid sequence: CASSSQVSTGELFF.

CDR3: CASIGDSYNSPLHF. The CDR3 region has the DNA TGTGCCAGCATTGGGGACTCCTATAATTCACCCCTCCACTTT. This chain uses TRBV6-5 with TRBJ1-6; D not certain. V lost 7 bases and J lost 0, with 7 bases in between. Germline CDR1 is MNHEY and CDR2 is SVGAGI. This CDR3 has 14 residues.

The V and J genes are TRBV7-2 and TRBJ2-3, with D perhaps TRBD2 (5 bases). V lost 3 bases and J 6 bases, leaving 19 bases between the germline ends. Germline CDR1 reads SGHTA; CDR2 reads FQGNSA. The CDR3 runs 16 residues. CDR3 coding DNA: TGTGCCAGCAGCTTGACCGGGATTGGGGTGAGGGATACGCAGTATTTT. Its translation is CASSLTGIGVRDTQYF.

The chain joins TRBV7-9 to TRBJ2-1; TRBD2 matches 14 bases. Germline assignment: CDR1 SEHNR and CDR2 FQNEAQ (reference sequence). There are 13 residues in the CDR3. Trimming at V came to 8 bases and at J to 7 bases, leaving 1 base not matched to a gene. The CDR3, as DNA: TGTGCCAGCCGACTAGCGGGGGGGAATGAGCAGTTCTTC. Residues: CASRLAGGNEQFF. The whole variable domain, remainder taken from reference TRBV7-9 and TRBJ2-1, is DTGVSQNPRHKITKRGQNVTFRCDPISEHNRLYWYRQTLGQGPEFLTYFQNEAQLEKSRLLSDRFSAERPKGSFSTLEIQRTEQGDSAMYLCASRLAGGNEQFFGPGTRLTVL.

The V gene is TRBV5-1, the J gene TRBJ2-1, with 11 bases matching TRBD2. This CDR3 region has 15 residues. The V gene's germline CDR1 is SGHRS and CDR2 YFSETQ. V was clipped by 4 bases and J by 4 bases; unmatched bases: 4. The CDR3 DNA reads TGCGCCAGCAGCCCGGGGACTAGCGGATACAATGAGCAGTTCTTC. It codes for CASSPGTSGYNEQFF.

The chain combines TRBV19 with TRBJ1-1; D not certain. CDR3 length: 15 residues. The germline gives CDR1 LNHDA, CDR2 SQIVND (reference sequence). V gave up 3 bases and J gave up 3 bases, with 14 bases separating them. The CDR3 loop reads CASSILWPRDTEAFF. CDR3 coding DNA: TGTGCCAGTAGTATTTTATGGCCGCGGGACACTGAAGCTTTCTTT.

This chain links TRBV4-2 with TRBJ2-1; the match to TRBD2 covers 11 bases. The length of the CDR3 is 15 residues. With 3 bases clipped from V and 8 bases from J, the junction kept 6 bases outside the gene matches. Germline V gene data show CDR1 as LGHNA and CDR2 as YNFKEQ. The CDR3 coding sequence is TGTGCCAGCAGCCAGTCTAGCGGGGGGCTGCATGAGCAGTTCTTC. Its translation: CASSQSSGGLHEQFF.

The rearrangement links TRBV7-9 to TRBJ1-1; D gene uncertain. This CDR3 spans 13 amino acids. V was shortened by 5 bases and J by 6 bases, with 13 bases between the two germline ends. Germline CDR1 is SEHNR and CDR2 is FQNEAQ (reference sequence). CDR3 DNA sequence: TGTGCCAGCAGCCCCACTAGGCGCGCTGAAGCTTTCTTT. Translated: CASSPTRRAEAFF.

The chain is built from TRBV6-5 and TRBJ1-2; 8 bases line up with TRBD1. CDR1 and CDR2 from the germline V gene are MNHEY and SVGAGI. The CDR3 extends over 14 amino acids. Trimming took 6 bases from V and 1 from J; bases not matched to a gene: 4. The CDR3 is CASRGGQGNYGYTF. The CDR3, as DNA: TGTGCCAGCAGAGGCGGACAGGGTAACTATGGCTACACCTTC.

The rearrangement uses TRBV7-9 and TRBJ2-7, with D possibly matching TRBD2 (5 bases). This CDR3 is built from 15 residues. The V and J ends lost 1 base and 1 base respectively, with 11 bases between them. Germline V gene data show CDR1 as SEHNR and CDR2 as FQNEAQ (reference sequence). Written as DNA, the CDR3 is TGTGCCAGCAGCTTAGACGAGGGTAGTTCCTACGAGCAGTACTTC. Amino acid sequence: CASSLDEGSSYEQYF. The full variable domain, rest sourced from reference TRBV7-9 and TRBJ2-7, is DTGVSQNPRHKITKRGQNVTFRCDPISEHNRLYWYRQTLGQGPEFLTYFQNEAQLEKSRLLSDRFSAERPKGSFSTLEIQRTEQGDSAMYLCASSLDEGSSYEQYFGPGTRLTVT.